The subject of this entry is one T cell receptor beta chain. Some clones are missing from TCRdb's copy, which holds only in-frame ones; the method was immunoSEQ multiplex PCR. The sample lists a few hundred thousand clones, about nine tenths seen once, with nearly 7% in the top ten. It was during active infection that Seattle patients were enrolled and then longitudinally followed. The data originate from a study of blood T cell repertoires in COVID-19. The TCR originated in a woman in her thirties with COVID-19, enrolled during active disease. Specimen: peripheral blood.

CDR3 sequence: CASSPGRGYTF. DNA of the CDR3: TGCGCCAGCAGCCCTGGGAGAGGCTACACCTTC. The V gene is TRBV5-1, the J gene TRBJ1-2, with unresolved D. This CDR3 has 11 amino acids. In germline, CDR1 is SGHRS, CDR2 YFSETQ. Trimming removed 4 bases at V and 8 bases at J, with 9 bases between.